The rows below give T cell receptor beta chains drawn from one sample of a study of blood T cells in healthy people across ages. From the 5' RACE reads, TCRdb called clonotypes with MiXCR, one entry per CDR3 protein. Of 550,000 to 600,000 distinct CDR3 sequences listed, 27% are singletons. Sequences were obtained from blood. Receptor source: a woman in her 70s in good health. CDR3s include the opening cysteine and the closing phenylalanine or tryptophan. A D gene is named only where the DNA matches it firmly. Size is omitted from some rows. Given values are once, few, many or a class for expanded clones.

d_call,clone_size,v_call,j_call,cdr3_aa,cdr3_nt
TRBD1,.,TRBV20-1,TRBJ2-4,CSARDRKLGQGARGKNIRYF,TGCAGTGCTAGAGATAGGAAATTAGGACAGGGGGCCCGTGGCAAAAACATTCGGTACTTC
TRBD1,.,TRBV11-2,TRBJ1-4,CVSRVPGTGVEKLFF,TGTGTCAGCAGAGTCCCCGGGACAGGGGTTGAAAAACTGTTTTTT
.,few,TRBV20-1,TRBJ1-4,CSARDRLLIREKLFF,TGCAGTGCTAGAGATCGACTTCTAATACGGGAAAAACTGTTTTTT
.,once,TRBV20-1,TRBJ2-7,CSAIDRIAYEQYF,TGCAGTGCCATCGACAGGATAGCCTACGAGCAGTACTTC
.,few,TRBV20-1,TRBJ2-1,CSARDPRTDLNNEQFF,TGCAGTGCTAGAGACCCTCGGACAGACCTGAACAATGAGCAGTTCTTC
TRBD1,few,TRBV4-3,TRBJ1-4,CASSQGPSGGSEKLFF,TGCGCCAGCAGCCAAGGACCTTCAGGGGGTAGTGAAAAACTGTTTTTT
TRBD2,few,TRBV27,TRBJ2-2,CASARGGNGELFF,TGTGCCAGTGCCCGCGGGGGTAACGGGGAGCTGTTTTTT
TRBD2,.,TRBV9,TRBJ2-5,CASSDRTSRAEAQYF,TGTGCCAGCAGCGACCGGACTAGCAGGGCCGAGGCCCAGTACTTC
.,.,TRBV12-3/TRBV12-4,TRBJ2-1,CASSLTGYEQFF,TGTGCCAGCAGTTTAACGGGCTATGAGCAGTTCTTC
.,.,TRBV7-9,TRBJ2-3,CASSSPPGRAKDTQYF,TGTGCCAGCAGCTCACCACCGGGACGAGCGAAAGATACGCAGTATTTT
.,few,TRBV11-2,TRBJ1-6,CASSSQRPSPLHF,TGTGCCAGCAGCTCACAGAGGCCCTCACCCCTCCACTTT
.,few,TRBV29-1,TRBJ2-5,CSVDSDGLYF,TGCAGCGTTGACTCGGACGGCCTGTACTTC
.,many,TRBV7-2,TRBJ1-2,CASSLGQGLYGYTF,TGTGCCAGCAGCTTAGGTCAGGGGCTCTATGGCTACACCTTC
.,.,TRBV30,TRBJ2-2,CAWSSLGITTGELFF,TGTGCCTGGAGCTCTTTGGGGATTACCACCGGGGAGCTGTTTTTT
TRBD1,.,TRBV6-6,TRBJ2-7,CASREGTGEQYF,TGTGCCAGCAGGGAAGGGACAGGGGAGCAGTACTTC
.,.,TRBV20-1,TRBJ2-3,CSAPGPSTDTQYF,TGCAGTGCCCCGGGACCTAGCACAGATACGCAGTATTTT
.,.,TRBV20-1,TRBJ2-2,CSVSEDTGELFF,TGCAGTGTTAGTGAGGACACCGGGGAGCTGTTTTTT
TRBD1,.,TRBV5-1,TRBJ1-1,CASSGKTGGRTEAFF,TGCGCCAGCAGCGGAAAGACAGGGGGCCGCACTGAAGCTTTCTTT
TRBD1,.,TRBV6-2/TRBV6-3,TRBJ1-1,CASRYFRGSTEAFF,TGTGCCAGCAGGTACTTCAGGGGGAGTACTGAAGCTTTCTTT
.,few,TRBV4-3,TRBJ2-5,CASSQEVVGRFETQYF,TGCGCCAGCAGCCAAGAAGTCGTGGGGCGCTTCGAGACCCAGTACTTC
TRBD2,.,TRBV7-8,TRBJ2-7,CASSLGFTSGATYEQYF,TGTGCCAGCAGCTTGGGATTCACTAGCGGGGCCACCTACGAGCAGTACTTC
.,.,TRBV11-2,TRBJ2-5,CASSLTPSSGGTQYF,TGTGCCAGCAGCTTAACCCCAAGCTCTGGGGGGACCCAGTACTTC
.,.,TRBV12-3/TRBV12-4,TRBJ2-1,CASSLPILEQFF,TGTGCCAGCAGTTTACCCATCCTGGAGCAGTTCTTC
.,.,TRBV3-1,TRBJ1-2,CAASRAGGYGYTF,TGTGCCGCGAGCAGGGCAGGAGGGTATGGCTACACCTTC
TRBD1,few,TRBV2,TRBJ2-5,CASRGQTETQYF,TGTGCCAGCAGGGGACAGACAGAGACCCAGTACTTC
.,.,TRBV5-1,TRBJ2-4,CASSTLNRDRNIQYF,TGCGCCAGCAGCACCCTGAACAGGGATAGAAACATTCAGTACTTC
TRBD2,.,TRBV5-1,TRBJ2-2,CASSERGRSNTGELFF,TGCGCCAGCAGCGAGCGGGGGCGTTCGAACACCGGGGAGCTGTTTTTT
.,.,TRBV10-3,TRBJ1-2,CAITAGLHGNYGYTF,TGTGCCATCACGGCAGGGCTCCATGGGAACTATGGCTACACCTTC
.,few,TRBV20-1,TRBJ2-3,CSARVGGGADTQYF,TGCAGTGCTAGAGTGGGTGGAGGCGCAGATACGCAGTATTTT
.,few,TRBV5-8,TRBJ2-5,CASSLGRDRDQYF,TGTGCCAGCAGCTTGGGAAGGGATCGAGACCAGTACTTC
.,few,TRBV20-1,TRBJ1-5,CSAFSSLSNQPQHF,TGCAGTGCTTTTAGTAGTTTAAGCAATCAGCCCCAGCATTTT